This is a list of T cell receptor beta chains from one sample in a study of blood T cell repertoires in COVID-19. Assay: immunoSEQ multiplex PCR; the TCRdb copy retains only in-frame clones and omits some. Here the sample spans 110,000 to 150,000 clones, roughly 78% being singletons. Sequenced input: peripheral blood. These TCRs come from a man between 60 and 75 years old with acute or convalescent COVID-19. Each CDR3 is given with its conserved first and last residue. D genes are given only for firm matches. Some rows mark clone size as missing; the rest say once, few, many or name a class of expanded clone.

clone_size	v_call	j_call	d_call	cdr3_nt	cdr3_aa
-	TRBV5-1	TRBJ2-1	-	TGCGCCAGCAGCCTGCTAGAGTCTTACAATGAGCAGTTCTTC	CASSLLESYNEQFF
-	TRBV7-8	TRBJ1-2	-	TGTGCCAGCAACCCCTTGAAATCGGGGGTGGCCACCGGCTACACCTTC	CASNPLKSGVATGYTF
-	TRBV10-3	TRBJ2-2	TRBD1	TGTGCCATCAGGGGGACAGGGGACACCGGGGAGCTGTTTTTT	CAIRGTGDTGELFF
-	TRBV7-9	TRBJ2-3	-	TGTGCCAGCAGTTATACCGGGTCGACGCAGTATTTT	CASSYTGSTQYF
-	TRBV7-2	TRBJ1-6	TRBD1	TGTGCCAGCAGCTTTAGAGGGGGCGGTTCACCCCTCCACTTT	CASSFRGGGSPLHF
-	TRBV3-1/TRBV3-2	TRBJ2-7	TRBD2	TGTGCCAGCAGCCAAGGGGGGGGAAACGGGTACGAGCAGTACTTC	CASSQGGGNGYEQYF
-	TRBV7-2	TRBJ2-7	-	TGTGCCAGCAGCTTAGCCCCCGGTTTCGACGAGCAGTACTTC	CASSLAPGFDEQYF
-	TRBV3-1/TRBV3-2	TRBJ2-2	TRBD2	TGTGCCAGCAGCTTCCGAGGGAGGGGCACCGGGGAGCTGTTTTTT	CASSFRGRGTGELFF
-	TRBV9	TRBJ2-2	TRBD2	TGTGCCAGCAGCCCTGGACTAGCGGCTACTAACACCGGGGAGCTGTTTTTT	CASSPGLAATNTGELFF
-	TRBV28	TRBJ2-1	TRBD1	TGTGCCAGCAGTCCCGTGACAGGGAACAATGAGCAGTTCTTC	CASSPVTGNNEQFF
-	TRBV20-1	TRBJ2-3	-	TGCAGTGCTAGTGCGCAGGGAGGCTTTAGGACAGATACGCAGTATTTT	CSASAQGGFRTDTQYF
-	TRBV7-2	TRBJ2-3	TRBD2	TGTGCCAGCAGCTTACAAACTAGCGGGACAGATACGCAGTATTTT	CASSLQTSGTDTQYF
-	TRBV20-1	TRBJ1-1	-	TGCAGGCACCTCAGAGGCACTGAAGCTTTCTTT	CRHLRGTEAFF
-	TRBV3-1/TRBV3-2	TRBJ2-5	-	TGTGCCAGCAGCCAAGGCCGCGGTCTCCAAGAGACCCAGTACTTC	CASSQGRGLQETQYF
-	TRBV5-1	TRBJ2-7	TRBD2	TGCGCCAGCAGCTTGGGCTTCGGGAGGGTCTCCTACGAGCAGTACTTC	CASSLGFGRVSYEQYF
-	TRBV19	TRBJ1-1	-	TGTGCCAGTAGGATGACGGGGGTAGGTAAGATCGCTGAAGCTTTCTTT	CASRMTGVGKIAEAFF
-	TRBV19	TRBJ2-1	TRBD2	TGTGCCAGTTCTGCGGGAGCAATCAATGAGCAGTTCTTC	CASSAGAINEQFF
-	TRBV20-1	TRBJ1-2	-	TGCAGTGCTAGTCCCGGGACTCTCTATGGCTACACCTTC	CSASPGTLYGYTF
-	TRBV7-9	TRBJ1-4	TRBD1	TGTGCCAGCAGGATGACAGGGCTGGGTGAAAAACTGTTTTTT	CASRMTGLGEKLFF
-	TRBV6-6	TRBJ1-2	-	TGTGCCAGCAGTTCAGACAGAGACTATGGCTACACCTTC	CASSSDRDYGYTF
-	TRBV7-2	TRBJ1-2	TRBD1	TGTGCCAGCAGCACCCGACAGGGGAACTATGGCTACACCTTC	CASSTRQGNYGYTF
-	TRBV5-1	TRBJ2-7	TRBD1	TGCGCCAGCAGCCAGGGACAGGGGGGAGCCGAGCAGTACTTC	CASSQGQGGAEQYF
-	TRBV24-1	TRBJ2-1	-	TGTGCCACCAGTGGCGGCCCAACCCCCTACAATGAGCAGTTCTTC	CATSGGPTPYNEQFF
-	TRBV10-3	TRBJ2-3	TRBD2	TGTGCCACGACTAGCGGGGGGGCAGATACGCAGTATTTT	CATTSGGADTQYF
-	TRBV4-2	TRBJ1-1	-	TGTGCCAGCAGCCAAGAACAAGGAAGGGGGGGCCCTCGGGACACTGAAGCTTTCTTT	CASSQEQGRGGPRDTEAFF
-	TRBV7-2	TRBJ2-7	TRBD2	TGTGCCAGCAGTCGTAGCGGGAGCGCCTACGAGCAGTACTTC	CASSRSGSAYEQYF
-	TRBV2	TRBJ2-2	-	TGTGCCAGCGGCCCTAGTGAGGCCACCGGGGAGCTGTTTTTT	CASGPSEATGELFF
-	TRBV6-1	TRBJ2-2	-	TGTGCCAGCAGTAGCCCTCCGAACACCGGGGAGCTGTTTTTT	CASSSPPNTGELFF
few	TRBV5-1	TRBJ1-4	TRBD1	TGCGCCAGCAGCTCCGACAGGGGTAATGAAAAACTGTTTTTT	CASSSDRGNEKLFF
-	TRBV6-2/TRBV6-3	TRBJ2-7	-	TGTGCCAGCAGTTACTCGGGGGCCACCTACGAGCAGTACTTC	CASSYSGATYEQYF
once	TRBV6-5	TRBJ2-7	TRBD1	TGTGCCAGCAGCGCCAGACAGGGGGCGTTCTACGAGCAGTACTTC	CASSARQGAFYEQYF
-	TRBV28	TRBJ1-1	TRBD1	TGTGCCAGTCACAGGGGGCTGACTGAAGCTTTCTTT	CASHRGLTEAFF
-	TRBV6-2/TRBV6-3	TRBJ1-1	TRBD1	TGTGCCAGCAGTCCGACAGGGGGCCGGAACACTGAAGCTTTCTTT	CASSPTGGRNTEAFF
few	TRBV7-6	TRBJ2-1	-	TGTGCCAGCAGCTTAAGGGTAGGGGGCTACAATGAGCAGTTCTTC	CASSLRVGGYNEQFF
-	TRBV6-5	TRBJ1-6	TRBD1	TGTGCCAGCACCCCAACCGGGACAGTTGATTCACCCCTCCACTTT	CASTPTGTVDSPLHF
once	TRBV3-1/TRBV3-2	TRBJ1-5	-	TGTGCCAGCAGCCCCTTAGGAGACTATAGCAATCAGCCCCAGCATTTT	CASSPLGDYSNQPQHF
once	TRBV3-1/TRBV3-2	TRBJ2-6	TRBD1	TGTGCCAGCAGCCAAGATCCCCGCAGGGGGCATAGCTCTGGGGCCAACGTCCTGACTTTC	CASSQDPRRGHSSGANVLTF
-	TRBV5-5	TRBJ1-1	TRBD1	TGTGCCAGCACCCCGACAGGGGGGCTAAGAGCTTTCTTT	CASTPTGGLRAFF
few	TRBV5-8	TRBJ2-7	-	TGTGCCAGCAGCTTGCGTTTGTACGAGCAGTACTTC	CASSLRLYEQYF
-	TRBV11-2	TRBJ2-1	-	TGTGCCAGCAGCTTTATAAGCGGCTCCTACAATGAGCAGTTCTTC	CASSFISGSYNEQFF
-	TRBV15	TRBJ2-3	-	TGTGCCACCAGCAACCAGCAAGCTAGCGGCACAGATACGCAGTATTTT	CATSNQQASGTDTQYF
-	TRBV28	TRBJ2-3	-	TGTGCCAGCAATCCTAGCACAGATACGCAGTATTTT	CASNPSTDTQYF
-	TRBV6-2/TRBV6-3	TRBJ2-5	-	TGTGCCAGCAGCTTGACAGGAGCCAATTTCCAAGAGACCCAGTACTTC	CASSLTGANFQETQYF
-	TRBV14	TRBJ2-7	TRBD2	TGTGCCAGCAGCCAACTAGCGGGGGGCCCCTACGAGCAGTACTTC	CASSQLAGGPYEQYF
-	TRBV7-2	TRBJ2-6	TRBD1	TGTGCCAGCAGTCGACAGGGGCCTAACTCTGGGGCCAACGTCCTGACTTTC	CASSRQGPNSGANVLTF